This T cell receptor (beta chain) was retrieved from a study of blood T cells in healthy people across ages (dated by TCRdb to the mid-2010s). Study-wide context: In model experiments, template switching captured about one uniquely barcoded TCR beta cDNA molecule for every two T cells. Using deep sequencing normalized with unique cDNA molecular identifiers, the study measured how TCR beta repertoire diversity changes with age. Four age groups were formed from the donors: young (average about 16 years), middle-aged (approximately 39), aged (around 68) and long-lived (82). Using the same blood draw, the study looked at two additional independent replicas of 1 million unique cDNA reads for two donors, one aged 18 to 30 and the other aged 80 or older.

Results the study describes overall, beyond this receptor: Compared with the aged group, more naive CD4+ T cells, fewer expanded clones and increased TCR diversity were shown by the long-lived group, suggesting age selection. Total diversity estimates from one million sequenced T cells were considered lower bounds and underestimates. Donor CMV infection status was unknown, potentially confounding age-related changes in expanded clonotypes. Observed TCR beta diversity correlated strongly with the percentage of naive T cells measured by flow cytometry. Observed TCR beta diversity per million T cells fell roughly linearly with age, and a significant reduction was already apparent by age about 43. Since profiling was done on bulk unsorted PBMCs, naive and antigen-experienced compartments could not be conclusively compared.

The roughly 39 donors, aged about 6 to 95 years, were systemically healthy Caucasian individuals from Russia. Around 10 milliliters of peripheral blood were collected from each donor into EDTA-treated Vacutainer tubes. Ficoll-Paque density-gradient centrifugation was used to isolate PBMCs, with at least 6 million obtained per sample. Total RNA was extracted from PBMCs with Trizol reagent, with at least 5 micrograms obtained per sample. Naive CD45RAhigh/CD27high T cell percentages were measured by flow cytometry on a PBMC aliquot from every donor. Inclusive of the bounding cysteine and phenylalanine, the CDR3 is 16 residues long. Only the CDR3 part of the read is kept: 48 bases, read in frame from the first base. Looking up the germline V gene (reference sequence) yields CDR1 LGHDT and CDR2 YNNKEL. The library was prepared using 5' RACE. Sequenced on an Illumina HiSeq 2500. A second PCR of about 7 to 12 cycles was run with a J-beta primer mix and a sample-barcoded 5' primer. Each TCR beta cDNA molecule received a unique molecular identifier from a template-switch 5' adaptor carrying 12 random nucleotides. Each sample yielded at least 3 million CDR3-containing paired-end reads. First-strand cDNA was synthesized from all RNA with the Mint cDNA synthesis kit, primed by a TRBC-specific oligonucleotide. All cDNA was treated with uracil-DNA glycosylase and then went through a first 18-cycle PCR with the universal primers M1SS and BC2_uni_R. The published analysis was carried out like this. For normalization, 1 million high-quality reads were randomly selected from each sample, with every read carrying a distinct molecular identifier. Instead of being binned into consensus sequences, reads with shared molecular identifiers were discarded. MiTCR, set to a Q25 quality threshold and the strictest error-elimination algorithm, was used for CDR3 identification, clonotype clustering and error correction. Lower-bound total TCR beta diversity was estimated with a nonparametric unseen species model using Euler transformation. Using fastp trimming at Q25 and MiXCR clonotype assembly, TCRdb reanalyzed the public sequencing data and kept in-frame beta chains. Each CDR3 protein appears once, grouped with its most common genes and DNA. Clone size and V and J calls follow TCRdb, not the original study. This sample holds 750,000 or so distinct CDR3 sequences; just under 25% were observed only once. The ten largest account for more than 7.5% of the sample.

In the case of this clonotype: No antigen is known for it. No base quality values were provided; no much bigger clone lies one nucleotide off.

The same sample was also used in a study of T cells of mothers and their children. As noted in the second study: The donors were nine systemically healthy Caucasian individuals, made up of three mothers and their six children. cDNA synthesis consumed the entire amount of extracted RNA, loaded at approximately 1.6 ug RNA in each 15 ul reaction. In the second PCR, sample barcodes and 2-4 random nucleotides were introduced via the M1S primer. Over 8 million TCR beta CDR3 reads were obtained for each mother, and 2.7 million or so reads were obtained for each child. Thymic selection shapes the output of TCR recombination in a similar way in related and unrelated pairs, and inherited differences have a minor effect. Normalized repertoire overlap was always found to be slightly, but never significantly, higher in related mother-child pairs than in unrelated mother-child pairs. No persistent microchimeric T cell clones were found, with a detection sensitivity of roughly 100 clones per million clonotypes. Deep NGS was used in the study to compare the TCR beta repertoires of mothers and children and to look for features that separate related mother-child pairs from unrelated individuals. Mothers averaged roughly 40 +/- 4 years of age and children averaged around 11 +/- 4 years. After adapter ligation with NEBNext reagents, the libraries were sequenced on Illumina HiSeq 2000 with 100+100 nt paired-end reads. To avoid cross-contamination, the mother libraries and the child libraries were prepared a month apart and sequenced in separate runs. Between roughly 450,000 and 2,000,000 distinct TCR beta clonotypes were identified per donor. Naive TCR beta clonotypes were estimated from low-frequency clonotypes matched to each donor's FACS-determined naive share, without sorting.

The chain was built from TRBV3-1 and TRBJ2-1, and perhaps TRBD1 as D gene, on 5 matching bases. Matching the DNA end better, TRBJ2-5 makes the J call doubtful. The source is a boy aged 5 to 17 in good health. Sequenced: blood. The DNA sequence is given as TGTGCCAGCAGCCACAGTTCCGGACACCCATCTCAGACCCAGTACTTC. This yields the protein CASSHSSGHPSQTQYF.